One sample yielded the 14 T cell receptor beta chains listed below, sequenced in a study of control samples from healthy donors and cancer patients. Assay used: immunoSEQ multiplex PCR; TCRdb lists only in-frame clones, some missing. Among roughly 69,000 clones listed, approximately 89% were seen once. Material for sequencing was PBMCs. Every receptor here comes from a woman between 50 and 59 years old with head and neck cancer.

This rearrangement joins TRBV11-3 to TRBJ2-2; no clear D gene. CDR1 SGHNT and CDR2 YENEEA come from the germline V gene. There are 12 residues in the CDR3. The V end was cut by 3 bases, the J end by 3 bases, with 2 bases between. The DNA of the CDR3 is TGTGCCAGCAGCTTGCACACCGGGGAGCTGTTTTTT. This gives the protein CASSLHTGELFF.

The V and J genes are TRBV5-5 and TRBJ2-2; D possibly corresponds to TRBD1 (6 bases). V gave up 1 base and J gave up 6 bases, with 13 bases separating them. The CDR3 is 15 residues long. Germline CDR1 SGHKS, CDR2 YYEKEE (reference sequence). The CDR3 nucleotides are TGTGCCAGCAGCTTGCACGCACAGGGCGCCGGGGAGCTGTTTTTT. Its protein product is CASSLHAQGAGELFF.

The chain carries TRBV4-3 and TRBJ1-2, with TRBD1 matching 9 bases. Germline loops: CDR1 LGHNA, CDR2 YSLEER. This CDR3 contains 14 residues. V lost 0 bases, J lost 7 bases, and 3 bases stayed unmatched. DNA of the CDR3: TGCGCCAGCAGCCAAGAATGGGGACAGGGTGGCTACACCTTC. This translates into CASSQEWGQGGYTF.

The chain employs TRBV10-1 and TRBJ1-5; D remains ambiguous. This CDR3 region has 14 residues. V lost 9 bases, J lost 1 base, and 13 bases lay in between. Germline V gene sequence: CDR1 WNHNN, CDR2 SYGVQD (reference sequence). As DNA, the CDR3 is TGCGCCAGGGAAGTGACGGGCAGCAATCAGCCCCAGCATTTT. It translates to CAREVTGSNQPQHF.

This chain links TRBV5-1 with TRBJ1-1; D gene uncertain. Germline values: CDR1 SGHRS, CDR2 YFSETQ. This CDR3 contains 14 residues. Trimming removed 0 bases from V and 2 bases from J, with 8 bases in between. The CDR3 nucleotides read TGCGCCAGCAGCTTGGAGGCCAGTAACACTGAAGCTTTCTTT. Its translation: CASSLEASNTEAFF.

The chain joins TRBV6-6 to TRBJ2-4, with TRBD2 matching 7 bases. The CDR3 has 14 residues. V lost 7 bases to trimming and J lost 8 bases; unmatched junction nucleotides: 11. Germline-derived CDR1 and CDR2 are MNHNY and SVGAGI (reference sequence). The CDR3 DNA sequence: TGTGCCAGCAACGACCAAACCCGGGGGGACATTCAGTACTTC. Its translation: CASNDQTRGDIQYF.

The rearrangement links TRBV5-1 to TRBJ1-2; TRBD1 is a possible D gene (6 bases). The CDR3 loop spans 14 amino acids. Looked up from germline, CDR1 is SGHRS and CDR2 is YFSETQ. V lost 0 bases and J lost 8, with 14 bases in between. The CDR3 loop is CASSLVGRGGGYTF. Here the CDR3 DNA reads TGCGCCAGCAGCTTGGTCGGCAGGGGCGGAGGCTACACCTTC. Variable domain in full (rest from reference TRBV5-1 and TRBJ1-2): KAGVTQTPRYLIKTRGQQVTLSCSPISGHRSVSWYQQTPGQGLQFLFEYFSETQRNKGNFPGRFSGRQFSNSRSEMNVSTLELGDSALYLCASSLVGRGGGYTFGSGTRLTVV.

This chain links TRBV28 with TRBJ1-1; D is uncertain. Germline V gene sequence: CDR1 MDHEN, CDR2 SYDVKM. Trimming took 3 bases from V and 4 from J, leaving 6 bases between them. This CDR3 is 12 amino acids long. The CDR3 protein is CASSFWSTEAFF. CDR3 bases: TGTGCCAGCAGTTTCTGGAGCACTGAAGCTTTCTTT.

This chain uses TRBV5-1 with TRBJ2-3; either TRBD1 or TRBD2 may fit D (5 bases each). Germline V gene data show CDR1 as SGHRS and CDR2 as YFSETQ. This CDR3 spans 13 amino acids. V lost 8 bases, J lost 3 bases, and 13 bases lay in between. CDR3 amino acids: CASSFWGTDTQYF. CDR3 bases: TGCGCCAGTTCCTTTTGGGGGACAGATACGCAGTATTTT.

This chain joins TRBV10-3 and TRBJ1-2; TRBD1 might be the D (5 bases). Trimming removed 0 bases from V and 7 bases from J, with 15 bases in between. Per the germline V gene, CDR1 is ENHRY and CDR2 is SYGVKD. The CDR3 extends over 15 amino acids. The CDR3 DNA follows: TGTGCCATCAGTGAGTCCCCAGACAGACGCCGTGGCTACACCTTC. Translation gives CAISESPDRRRGYTF.

The chain joins TRBV2 to TRBJ2-5, with D possibly called TRBD1 or TRBD2 (5 bases each). The V end was cut by 3 bases, the J end by 4 bases, with 15 bases between. Germline-derived CDR1 and CDR2 are SNHLY and FYNNEI. There are 15 residues in the CDR3. The CDR3 nucleotides are TGTGCCAGCAGTGATTCCGGGACCCAGGGAGAGACCCAGTACTTC. This encodes CASSDSGTQGETQYF.

The gene calls are TRBV6-1 and TRBJ2-7, with TRBD1 matching over 8 bases. After removal of 1 base from V and 2 bases from J, the junction contained 7 bases not matched to a gene. Germline CDR1 and CDR2: MNHNS and SASEGT. The CDR3 extends over 16 amino acids. The CDR3 DNA reads TGTGCCAGCAGTGAAGAGGGGACAGGAACGCCCTACGAGCAGTACTTC. Translating gives CASSEEGTGTPYEQYF.

Concerning this clone: A read error may account for a junction end that differs from germline. The rearrangement uses TRBV7-2 and TRBJ1-2; TRBD1 matches at 9 bases. Germline V gene data show CDR1 as SGHTA and CDR2 as FQGNSA. CDR3 length: 11 residues. The CDR3 here is CASSLAGTGCF. The CDR3 bases are TGTGCCAGCAGCTTAGCGGGGACAGGGTGTTTC.

The rearrangement joins TRBV5-4 to TRBJ1-3; D gene uncertain. The CDR3 is made up of 16 amino acids. Deletions cut 0 bases from V and 3 bases from J, with 13 bases between. The germline gives CDR1 SGHNT, CDR2 YYREEE (reference sequence). CDR3 sequence reads: CASSLDSSKIGNTIYF. The CDR3 bases are TGTGCCAGCAGCTTGGACAGCAGTAAAATTGGAAACACCATATATTTT.